The 9 T cell receptor beta chains given below trace back to one sample, sequenced in a study of blood T cells in healthy people across ages. A second PCR of about 6 to 12 cycles used a sample-barcoded 5' primer and a J-beta primer mix. TCRdb re-derived calls from the 5' RACE reads in MiXCR, one entry per CDR3 protein. Of some 1.5 million distinct CDR3 sequences listed, 28% were seen once; the top ten hold approximately 7.7%. The material sequenced was blood. These receptor sequences come from a woman aged 30 to 39 in good health.

This chain joins TRBV2 and TRBJ2-7, with TRBD2 as a possible D gene (6 bases). The V gene lost 4 bases and the J gene lost 1 base, with 14 bases spanning the gap. CDR1 and CDR2 from the germline V gene are SNHLY and FYNNEI. The CDR3 has 15 residues. The CDR3 DNA is TGTGCCAGCAGTGTTGGGAACCGGGGGTCCTACGAGCAGTACTTC. Translating gives CASSVGNRGSYEQYF.

This clonotype was observed a few times. J is TRBJ1-1 and V is TRBV29-1; 8 bases are a match to TRBD1. Germline V lookup: CDR1 SQVTM, CDR2 ANQGSEA. The CDR3 consists of 13 residues. With 3 bases clipped from V and 4 bases from J, the junction kept 4 bases outside the gene matches. The CDR3 nucleotides read TGCAGCGTTGACCGACAGGGGACCACTGAAGCTTTCTTT. The encoded protein is CSVDRQGTTEAFF.

Only a few counts were recorded for this clonotype. This chain connects TRBV6-5 to TRBJ2-7; no clear D gene. This CDR3 spans 12 amino acids. The V and J ends lost 3 bases and 6 bases respectively, with 9 bases between them. The germline V gene encodes CDR1 MNHEY and CDR2 SVGAGI. CDR3 residues: CASSYEGGEQYF. As DNA, the CDR3 is TGTGCCAGCAGTTATGAAGGTGGCGAGCAGTACTTC.

This clonotype was observed once. The rearrangement uses TRBV20-1 and TRBJ1-2, with a possible D match to TRBD1 (6 bases). The CDR3 spans 14 residues. Germline V gene sequence: CDR1 DFQATT, CDR2 SNEGSKA (reference sequence). The V gene lost 1 base and the J gene lost 2 bases, with 11 bases spanning the gap. CDR3 nucleotides: TGCAGTGCTAGAGGCCTGGGGGCAAACTATGGCTACACCTTC. It translates to CSARGLGANYGYTF.

This clonotype was observed a handful of times. The chain joins TRBV11-2 to TRBJ2-5, with TRBD2 matching over 10 bases. The CDR3 runs 17 residues. The V segment lost 5 bases and the J segment 4 bases; nucleotides outside the gene matches: 13. The germline gives CDR1 SGHAT, CDR2 FQNNGV. The CDR3 sequence is CASSTGRAGGPGETQYF. The CDR3, as DNA: TGTGCCAGCAGCACCGGTCGAGCGGGGGGGCCGGGAGAGACCCAGTACTTC.

The sample holds a few counts of this clonotype. J is TRBJ2-1 and V is TRBV14, with D tentatively TRBD1 (6 bases). Germline V gene lookup returns CDR1 SGHDN and CDR2 FVKESK. The germline V and J ends were trimmed by 8 bases and 4 bases, with 18 bases remaining between them. The CDR3 runs to 15 residues. The CDR3: CASRGQRGTYNEQFF. The CDR3, as DNA: TGTGCCAGCCGGGGCCAAAGGGGGACATACAATGAGCAGTTCTTC.

In its sample, this clonotype was seen a few times. At one end, the junction sequence differs from germline, possibly due to a read error. This chain connects TRBV9 to TRBJ2-4; 9 nucleotides match TRBD2. CDR3 length: 15 amino acids. Germline V gene lookup returns CDR1 SGDLS and CDR2 YYNGEE. The chain's CDR3 is CDSSVFSGGQEPQYF. CDR3 nucleotides: TGTGACAGCAGCGTATTTAGCGGGGGCCAGGAGCCCCAGTACTTC.

This clonotype occurred a few times. The chain employs TRBV7-2 and TRBJ2-3; 12 positions match TRBD2. V gave up 6 bases and J gave up 6 bases; unmatched junction bases: 7. This CDR3 spans 15 amino acids. Germline V lookup: CDR1 SGHTA, CDR2 FQGNSA. The CDR3 sequence: CASRTKLAGGDTQYF. The CDR3 DNA reads as TGTGCCAGCAGAACTAAACTAGCGGGGGGCGATACGCAGTATTTT.

At least ten counts were recorded for this clonotype. The chain recombines TRBV20-1 with TRBJ2-4, with D unresolved. CDR1 DFQATT and CDR2 SNEGSKA come from the germline V gene (reference sequence). Trimming took 3 bases from V and 12 from J, leaving 12 bases between them. CDR3 length: 11 amino acids. As DNA, the CDR3 is TGCAGTGCTAGGTATGGGAACGATCAGTACTTC. Protein: CSARYGNDQYF.